Reported below is one T cell receptor beta chain. No antigen is known for it. Mismatch with germline at one junction end may stem from a read error. The data belong to a study of tumor-infiltrating lymphocytes in primary liver carcinoma. Findings of the study overall: Blood trailed tumors significantly in top-250-clone fraction (p = 0.039).

Co-extraction of both nucleic acids (RNA and DNA) used roughly 20-34 mg of unsorted bulk tissue. Patients had chronic HBV infection and were treatment-naive. The CDR3 runs to 18 residues. With a constant-region primer, TCR beta cDNA was made from roughly 500 ng of total RNA. Each TCR beta library was derived from three nested multiplex PCR rounds that employed slightly modified ARM-PCR. Investigators reported that the first two PCR rounds, at around 9 cycles each, used TRBV1-TRBV30 forward primers with a C-beta reverse primer. TCRdb analysed the multiplex PCR reads with MiXCR anew, one entry per CDR3 protein. There are roughly 78,000 distinct CDR3 sequences in the sample; 71% occur only once, and roughly 13% lies in the top ten.

The specimen was liver tumor tissue from sampling region 4. Subset reported: tumor region T4, right-lateral pole. The chain combines TRBV12-3 or TRBV12-4 with TRBJ2-5, with D possibly matching TRBD2 (6 bases). The origin of this receptor is a woman aged 60-75 years with primary liver carcinoma and hepatitis B virus infection. Here the CDR3 DNA reads TGTGTCAGCAGTCCCCTTAAAGCGGGTGTCGGGAGAACGGTTACCCAGTACTTC. Encoded protein: CVSSPLKAGVGRTVTQYF.